Listed below are T cell receptor beta chains from one sample, sequenced in a study of shared clonotypes between healthy human individuals. Repertoires were generated with immunoSEQ multiplex PCR, while TCRdb's copy carries only in-frame clones and drops some. The sample has about 800,000 clones, approximately 97% seen once. Sample: naive CD8+ T cells sorted from blood. These TCRs come from a man aged 25-40 years in good health. Each CDR3 is given with its conserved first and last residue. Fields, in order: CDR3 length, clone size, V gene, CDR3 protein. Size is omitted from some rows. Given values are once, few, many or a class for expanded clones.

cdr3_length: 14; clone_size: -; v_call: TRBV30; cdr3_aa: CAWSVLQGGAEAFF
cdr3_length: 14; clone_size: -; v_call: TRBV2; cdr3_aa: CASYLPTDSPHAFF
cdr3_length: 18; clone_size: -; v_call: TRBV7-6; cdr3_aa: CASSLGGTSGSRGETQYF
cdr3_length: 15; clone_size: once; v_call: TRBV7-9; cdr3_aa: CASSPSRGLNTEAFF
cdr3_length: 13; clone_size: -; v_call: TRBV29-1; cdr3_aa: CSVEEKQGYEQYF
cdr3_length: 14; clone_size: -; v_call: TRBV4-3; cdr3_aa: CASSQDQGSYEQYF
cdr3_length: 15; clone_size: -; v_call: TRBV7-9; cdr3_aa: CASRPPGLATDTQYF
cdr3_length: 18; clone_size: -; v_call: TRBV7-7; cdr3_aa: CASSLNLPTLGDTGELFF
cdr3_length: 14; clone_size: -; v_call: TRBV7-6; cdr3_aa: CASSLGGGSYEQYF
cdr3_length: 13; clone_size: -; v_call: TRBV11-2; cdr3_aa: CASSLDRGYEQYF
cdr3_length: 14; clone_size: once; v_call: TRBV6-5; cdr3_aa: CASSYGGGNQPQHF
cdr3_length: 12; clone_size: -; v_call: TRBV9; cdr3_aa: CASSVEGGGYTF
cdr3_length: 16; clone_size: -; v_call: TRBV10-3; cdr3_aa: CAISEPGQGNGGELFF
cdr3_length: 14; clone_size: -; v_call: TRBV5-5; cdr3_aa: CASSLWSEYNEQFF
cdr3_length: 12; clone_size: -; v_call: TRBV4-1; cdr3_aa: CASSQVEDTQYF
cdr3_length: 20; clone_size: -; v_call: TRBV9; cdr3_aa: CASSVVIRDRGPYSNQPQHF
cdr3_length: 16; clone_size: -; v_call: TRBV5-6; cdr3_aa: CASSYNEISSTDTQYF
cdr3_length: 15; clone_size: -; v_call: TRBV25-1; cdr3_aa: CASSGWDARTYGYTF
cdr3_length: 17; clone_size: -; v_call: TRBV29-1; cdr3_aa: CSVEGPGLAGTLLEQYF
cdr3_length: 16; clone_size: -; v_call: TRBV29-1; cdr3_aa: CSVEAVAGTSVYEQYF
cdr3_length: 13; clone_size: -; v_call: TRBV19; cdr3_aa: CASRGDANEKLFF
cdr3_length: 13; clone_size: -; v_call: TRBV27; cdr3_aa: CASSLTGGNEQYF
cdr3_length: 12; clone_size: -; v_call: TRBV13; cdr3_aa: CASSSSTDTQYF
cdr3_length: 13; clone_size: -; v_call: TRBV7-7; cdr3_aa: CASSPLSTGELFF
cdr3_length: 14; clone_size: -; v_call: TRBV27; cdr3_aa: CASSVGTSRSEAFF
cdr3_length: 15; clone_size: -; v_call: TRBV29-1; cdr3_aa: CSVEDPRQGSYEQYF
cdr3_length: 17; clone_size: -; v_call: TRBV27; cdr3_aa: CASSFSHLDYDTGELFF
cdr3_length: 15; clone_size: -; v_call: TRBV29-1; cdr3_aa: CSVEDYRVGGNTIYF
cdr3_length: 14; clone_size: -; v_call: TRBV7-6; cdr3_aa: CASSRRQIPYEQYF
cdr3_length: 14; clone_size: -; v_call: TRBV27; cdr3_aa: CASSISDSYNEQFF
cdr3_length: 14; clone_size: -; v_call: TRBV9; cdr3_aa: CASSARDRAYEQYF
cdr3_length: 15; clone_size: -; v_call: TRBV27; cdr3_aa: CASRFLSGSTDTQYF
cdr3_length: 18; clone_size: -; v_call: TRBV6-1; cdr3_aa: CASSEELTGTSLEETQYF
cdr3_length: 16; clone_size: -; v_call: TRBV14; cdr3_aa: CASRMTGTGPNEKLFF
cdr3_length: 14; clone_size: -; v_call: TRBV27; cdr3_aa: CASSALVSPSEQYF
cdr3_length: 13; clone_size: -; v_call: TRBV6-5; cdr3_aa: CASSRTGGREQYF
cdr3_length: 13; clone_size: once; v_call: TRBV5-6; cdr3_aa: CASSFAQGNEQFF
cdr3_length: 15; clone_size: -; v_call: TRBV5-4; cdr3_aa: CASSPHGTGAYEQYF
cdr3_length: 16; clone_size: -; v_call: TRBV14; cdr3_aa: CASSQDPYRLNTEAFF
cdr3_length: 13; clone_size: -; v_call: TRBV27; cdr3_aa: CASSFWVGYEQYF
cdr3_length: 15; clone_size: -; v_call: TRBV7-9; cdr3_aa: CASSRARDRIHEQFF
cdr3_length: 16; clone_size: -; v_call: TRBV9; cdr3_aa: CASSVGTSGSTGELFF
cdr3_length: 17; clone_size: -; v_call: TRBV4-1; cdr3_aa: CASSQDSSGEYADEQFF
cdr3_length: 14; clone_size: -; v_call: TRBV7-9; cdr3_aa: CASSRTPSRETQYF
cdr3_length: 14; clone_size: -; v_call: TRBV6-6; cdr3_aa: CATHRSGRTDTQYF
cdr3_length: 17; clone_size: -; v_call: TRBV5-6; cdr3_aa: CASSEKLGLVVTYEQYF
cdr3_length: 12; clone_size: -; v_call: TRBV7-9; cdr3_aa: CASSQQGQPQHF
cdr3_length: 19; clone_size: once; v_call: TRBV28; cdr3_aa: CASSVSGGVLGQSSYEQYF
cdr3_length: 13; clone_size: -; v_call: TRBV7-9; cdr3_aa: CASSLSGTYEQYF
cdr3_length: 16; clone_size: -; v_call: TRBV6-5; cdr3_aa: CASSYSAENLTYGYTF
cdr3_length: 15; clone_size: -; v_call: TRBV7-8; cdr3_aa: CASSLALTGTYEQYF
cdr3_length: 15; clone_size: -; v_call: TRBV10-1; cdr3_aa: CASGTGATSTDTQYF
cdr3_length: 11; clone_size: -; v_call: TRBV12-5; cdr3_aa: CASGLRPYLYF
cdr3_length: 14; clone_size: -; v_call: TRBV6-1; cdr3_aa: CASSDLRGNQPQHF
cdr3_length: 18; clone_size: -; v_call: TRBV5-1; cdr3_aa: CASSPFVVGREFVDTQYF
cdr3_length: 16; clone_size: few; v_call: TRBV7-9; cdr3_aa: CASSAYGMYQGTEAFF
cdr3_length: 14; clone_size: -; v_call: TRBV27; cdr3_aa: CASSSTGGIYEQYF